The rows below give T cell receptor beta chains drawn from one sample of a study of type 1 regulatory T cells. Their antigen targets remain unknown. MiXCR was run by TCRdb on the reads, yielding one entry per CDR3 protein. The sample records 68,000 or so distinct CDR3 sequences, almost 50% being singletons. Material for sequencing was cultured non-Tr1 T cells, either the whole culture or a sorted T cell fraction (not recorded which). These TCRs come from a human donor in good health. CDR3s include the opening cysteine and the closing phenylalanine or tryptophan. D genes are given only for firm matches. Where a row states a size, it is once, few, many or the class of an expanded clone; other rows omit it.

d_gene	v_gene	abundance	j_gene	len	CDR3nt	CDR3aa
.	TRBV6-1	.	TRBJ2-2	16	TGTGCCAGCAGTGAGCGTCAGCCCGCGAACACCGGGGAGCTGTTTTTT	CASSERQPANTGELFF
TRBD1	TRBV5-6	.	TRBJ1-4	14	TGTGCCAGCAGCTTGGGGGACAGGGGTGAAAAACTGTTTTTT	CASSLGDRGEKLFF
TRBD2	TRBV7-9	few	TRBJ2-3	16	TGTGCCAGCAGCTTAGTGACTAGCGGGGCGAGAGATACGCAGTATTTT	CASSLVTSGARDTQYF
TRBD2	TRBV12-3/TRBV12-4	few	TRBJ2-3	14	TGTGCCAGCACCCTAAGCGGGAGGGCAGATACGCAGTATTTT	CASTLSGRADTQYF
.	TRBV20-1	.	TRBJ2-3	12	TGCAATGTTCGGGCGGGAAGGGATACGCAGTATTTT	CNVRAGRDTQYF
.	TRBV14	.	TRBJ2-1	16	TGTGCCAGCAGCCGCTCCCCCCGGACTGGCCTAATTGAGCAGTTCTTC	CASSRSPRTGLIEQFF
.	TRBV7-2	many	TRBJ2-2	14	TGTGCCAGCAGCTTAGTACGGAACACCGGGGAGCTGTTTTTT	CASSLVRNTGELFF
TRBD2	TRBV4-2	few	TRBJ2-2	14	TGTGCCAGCAGCCAGGGAGGACTAGCGGGGGAGCTGTTTTTT	CASSQGGLAGELFF
.	TRBV7-2	many	TRBJ1-1	16	TGTGCCAGCAGCAGTTCCGGGACTTTCTCGAACACTGAAGCTTTCTTT	CASSSSGTFSNTEAFF
TRBD1	TRBV28	.	TRBJ2-7	16	TGTGCCAGCAGTGGAGTTTGGGGACAGGGGGTCCACGAGCAGTACTTC	CASSGVWGQGVHEQYF
TRBD1	TRBV20-1	.	TRBJ2-3	16	TGCAGTGCTAGGAGGCGGGCAGGGGGCGCCCCCCTTACGCAGTATTTT	CSARRRAGGAPLTQYF
.	TRBV19	.	TRBJ1-2	13	TGTGCCAGTAGTATACAGGGTCACTATGGCTACACCTTC	CASSIQGHYGYTF
TRBD2	TRBV5-1	.	TRBJ2-1	16	TGCGCCAGCAGCTTGGCTAGCGGGGGGGCCCACAATGAGCAGTTCTTC	CASSLASGGAHNEQFF
.	TRBV28	.	TRBJ2-1	11	TGTGCCAGCAGTTTTGGGGTCGAGCAGTTCTTC	CASSFGVEQFF
.	TRBV5-5	.	TRBJ2-7	12	TGTGTCAGCAGCTGGAAGACCTACGAGCAGTACTTC	CVSSWKTYEQYF
.	TRBV12-3/TRBV12-4	once	TRBJ2-5	11	TGTGCCAGCAGTCCAAGGGAGACCCAGTACTTC	CASSPRETQYF
.	TRBV5-1	few	TRBJ2-1	19	TGCGCCAGCAGCCAACCAAACCCCAAGGACTCGTTCTCCTACAATGAGCAGTTCTTC	CASSQPNPKDSFSYNEQFF
TRBD1	TRBV5-1	.	TRBJ2-3	15	TGCGCCAGCAGCGCAAGGACAGGGTACACAGATACGCAGTATTTT	CASSARTGYTDTQYF
TRBD1	TRBV18	.	TRBJ1-1	14	TGTGCCAGTTTTGTACAGGGGGCTGGGACTGAAGCTTTCTTT	CASFVQGAGTEAFF
TRBD2	TRBV5-1	few	TRBJ2-3	15	TGCGCCAGCAGCTTGGCCGGCGGGGGGACAGATACGCAGTATTTT	CASSLAGGGTDTQYF
.	TRBV2	.	TRBJ2-1	13	TGTGCCAGCAGGTTGACAGAAAACAATGAGCAGTTCTTC	CASRLTENNEQFF
TRBD2	TRBV24-1	.	TRBJ2-1	15	TGTGCCACCAGTGACACCGGGACTAGTGGTAGTGAGCAGTTCTTC	CATSDTGTSGSEQFF
TRBD1	TRBV7-9	.	TRBJ1-4	14	TGTGCCAGCAGCTCCGACAGGGGGAGTGAAAAACTGTTTTTT	CASSSDRGSEKLFF
.	TRBV11-2	.	TRBJ2-7	15	TGTGCCAGCAGTTTCGCCCTAGGCTCCGGTTACGAGCAGTACTTC	CASSFALGSGYEQYF
TRBD2	TRBV7-2	.	TRBJ2-2	16	TGTGCCAGCAGCTCTCGGCGGGGGGGATTTACCGGGGAGCTGTTTTTT	CASSSRRGGFTGELFF
TRBD1	TRBV7-2	.	TRBJ1-2	15	TGTGCCAGCAGCTTCTCGACGGGACAGGGATCTGGCTACACCTTC	CASSFSTGQGSGYTF
TRBD1	TRBV6-5	.	TRBJ1-5	16	TGTGCCAGCAGGAAACTCCGGGACAGCCTTAATCAGCCCCAGCATTTT	CASRKLRDSLNQPQHF
TRBD1	TRBV6-1	.	TRBJ2-7	15	TGTGCCAGCAGTGAGACAGGGGGCGTCTTCTACGAGCAGTACTTC	CASSETGGVFYEQYF
.	TRBV6-2/TRBV6-3	.	TRBJ2-3	13	TGTGCCAGCACGGTGACCACCACAGATACGCAGTATTTT	CASTVTTTDTQYF
.	TRBV4-3	.	TRBJ1-2	15	TGCGCCAGCAGCCCTCGATTCGAGGTGTACGAGGGCTACACCTTC	CASSPRFEVYEGYTF
.	TRBV25-1	once	TRBJ1-4	15	TGTGTCAGCAGTAGTCCGCATAGTCCTAATGAAAAACTGTTTTTT	CVSSSPHSPNEKLFF
TRBD2	TRBV15	.	TRBJ2-1	17	TGTGCCACCAGCAGAGACGGCGGGGGGGCTGTATACAATGAGCAGTTCTTC	CATSRDGGGAVYNEQFF
.	TRBV5-1	few	TRBJ2-6	14	TGCGCCAGCAGCCTGGGGGCTGGGGCCAACGTCCTGACTTTC	CASSLGAGANVLTF
.	TRBV20-1	many	TRBJ2-3	13	TGCAGTACGCCGGCTAGCGACACAGATACGCAGTATTTT	CSTPASDTDTQYF
.	TRBV20-1	.	TRBJ2-7	12	TGCAGCCCTCAGGGAGTAAGCTACGAGCAGTACTTC	CSPQGVSYEQYF
.	TRBV4-1	.	TRBJ2-6	16	TGCGCCAGCAGCCAAGATCCGACGTTTGGGGCCAACGTCCTGACTTTC	CASSQDPTFGANVLTF
TRBD2	TRBV5-4	.	TRBJ2-1	17	TGTGCCAGCAGCTTGGTTATAGGACTAGCGGGTTACAATGAGCAGTTCTTC	CASSLVIGLAGYNEQFF
TRBD2	TRBV4-1	.	TRBJ2-3	19	TGCGCCAGCAGCCAAGGATCGAGACTAGCGCGGGCTAGCACAGATACGCAGTATTTT	CASSQGSRLARASTDTQYF
TRBD1	TRBV5-1	.	TRBJ2-6	20	TGCGCCAGCAGCCAAGGACAGGGGAATTCACCTCTCTCTGGGGCCAACGTCCTGACTTTC	CASSQGQGNSPLSGANVLTF
.	TRBV30	.	TRBJ2-7	12	TGTGCCTGGAGTAACAGGGTCTACGAGCAGTACTTC	CAWSNRVYEQYF
TRBD1	TRBV19	.	TRBJ2-3	14	TGTGCCAGTAGGAGGACAGGGAGCACAGATACGCAGTATTTT	CASRRTGSTDTQYF
.	TRBV7-8	.	TRBJ1-3	14	TGTGCCAGCAGTATCGCTAATCAGGGAAACACCATATATTTT	CASSIANQGNTIYF
TRBD1	TRBV5-1	once	TRBJ1-1	14	TGCGCCAGCAGCTTAACAGGGGGGGAGACTGAAGCTTTCTTT	CASSLTGGETEAFF
TRBD1	TRBV19	.	TRBJ1-6	14	TGTGCCAGTAGACACAGGGGGACAATTCACCCCCTCCACTTT	CASRHRGTIHPLHF
.	TRBV29-1	.	TRBJ1-1	11	TGCAGCGTTGAAGATCGGACAGTGGCTTTCTTT	CSVEDRTVAFF
TRBD1	TRBV12-3/TRBV12-4	few	TRBJ2-7	12	TGTGCCACCGCGACAGGGGCCTACGAGCAGTACTTC	CATATGAYEQYF
.	TRBV4-3	.	TRBJ1-1	15	TGCGCCAGCAGCCAAGAGCTTGGCTCGAACACTGAAGCTTTCTTT	CASSQELGSNTEAFF
.	TRBV2	once	TRBJ2-1	12	TGTGCCAGCAGTGAAGCGCTGCGGGTGCCGTTCTTC	CASSEALRVPFF
TRBD1	TRBV11-3	.	TRBJ2-7	12	TGTGCCAGCAGGGGACAGAATTACGAGCAGTACTTC	CASRGQNYEQYF
.	TRBV6-5	once	TRBJ1-4	14	TGTGCCAGCAGCGGACAGAAGCAAAATGAAAAACTGTTTTTT	CASSGQKQNEKLFF
TRBD1	TRBV6-1	.	TRBJ2-3	14	TGTGCCAGCATGGGCAGGGGGCGCACAGATACGCAGTATTTT	CASMGRGRTDTQYF
.	TRBV5-4	few	TRBJ2-7	15	TGTGCCAGCAGCGAGGGACTCCCTGGCTCCTACGAGCAGTACTTC	CASSEGLPGSYEQYF
TRBD1	TRBV6-1	few	TRBJ1-6	17	TGTGCCAGCAGTGCTCTAGGGCAAGGGACAGGGAGGCCACCCCTCCACTTT	CASSALGQGTGRPPLHF
.	TRBV5-1	few	TRBJ1-3	15	TGCGCCAGCAGTTATGGACAGAACTCTGGAAACACCATATATTTT	CASSYGQNSGNTIYF
.	TRBV18	.	TRBJ1-1	16	TGTGCCAGCTCACCGAATGTTATCGGAGTAAACACTGAAGCTTTCTTT	CASSPNVIGVNTEAFF